This is a list of T cell receptor beta chains from one sample in a study of CD8+CD57+ T cells in acquired aplastic anemia. TCRdb reanalysed the reads using MiXCR and keeps one entry per CDR3 protein. This sample has 150,000 to 200,000 distinct CDR3 sequences, with nearly 65% found just once. Sequences were obtained from sorted CD4+, CD8+, or CD8+CD57+ T cells (not recorded which) from PBMCs. The receptors shown here come from a human donor with aplastic anemia. Each CDR3 is given with its conserved first and last residue. D genes are given only for firm matches. Where a row states a size, it is once, few, many or the class of an expanded clone; other rows omit it.

TRBJ2-7	TRBV20-1	-	-	TGCAGTGCTAGAGATCTTCGGGACGTACCTTCCTACGAGCAGTACTTC	CSARDLRDVPSYEQYF
TRBJ2-7	TRBV5-1	-	-	TGCGCCAGCAGACTCACAGGAACGGGCGAGCAGTACTTC	CASRLTGTGEQYF
TRBJ2-7	TRBV4-2	-	TRBD2	TGTGCCAGCAGCCAAGTTACGGGACTAGCGGGAGCTAACTACGAGCAGTACTTC	CASSQVTGLAGANYEQYF
TRBJ2-7	TRBV7-2	-	TRBD2	TGTGCCAGCAGCTCGACCCTAGCGGGAAGCTCCTACGAGCAGTACTTC	CASSSTLAGSSYEQYF
TRBJ2-6	TRBV2	-	-	TGTGCCAGCATATACTCTGGGGCCAACGTCCTGACTTTC	CASIYSGANVLTF
TRBJ2-5	TRBV7-2	-	-	TGTGCCAGCAGCCTGGGCAGTGGAGAGACCCAGTACTTC	CASSLGSGETQYF
TRBJ2-1	TRBV2	-	TRBD1	TGTGCCAGCAGAGATACTACAGGGGGAACCCCGGGTGAGCAGTTCTTC	CASRDTTGGTPGEQFF
TRBJ2-7	TRBV12-3/TRBV12-4	many	-	TGTGCCAGCAGTCCCCGGACTCGGGAGCAGTACTTC	CASSPRTREQYF
TRBJ2-3	TRBV6-1	-	TRBD1	TGTGCCAGCAGTGAATCCGGGGGGACAGGGCCCACAGATACGCAGTATTTC	CASSESGGTGPTDTQYF
TRBJ2-4	TRBV7-9	many	TRBD1	TGTGCCAGCAGCTTAGGCCAGGGGGTCGACATTCAGTACTTC	CASSLGQGVDIQYF
TRBJ2-1	TRBV5-1	-	-	TGCGCCAGCAGCTTGGTGGCATCCAATGAGCAGTTCTTC	CASSLVASNEQFF
TRBJ1-2	TRBV5-1	-	TRBD1	TGCGCCAGCAGCTCGGACAGGGTTAACTATGGCTACACCTTC	CASSSDRVNYGYTF
TRBJ2-7	TRBV7-9	-	TRBD1	TGTGCCAGCAGCCCTCGAACGGGGACAGGGACCTACGAGCAGTACTTC	CASSPRTGTGTYEQYF
TRBJ2-1	TRBV5-4	many	-	TGTGCCAGCAGCCGGACGCTTGTTGGACGGCTAAATGAGCAGTTCTTC	CASSRTLVGRLNEQFF
TRBJ2-1	TRBV2	few	-	TGTGCCAGCAGTGAGGACTTGATATCCTACAATGAGCAGTTCTTC	CASSEDLISYNEQFF
TRBJ1-1	TRBV7-6	few	-	TGTGCCAGCAGCAAGGGACATTCGAACACTGAAGCTTTCTTT	CASSKGHSNTEAFF
TRBJ2-7	TRBV2	-	-	TGTTCCAGCGGAGTCATACCCTACGAGCAGTACTTC	CSSGVIPYEQYF
TRBJ2-3	TRBV2	-	-	TGTGCCAGCAGTCAACTCCTGGCAGGCACAGATACGCAGTATTTT	CASSQLLAGTDTQYF
TRBJ2-1	TRBV4-1	many	-	TGCGCCAGCAGCCAAGGGAATGCCGCAGGATACAATGAGCAGTTCTTC	CASSQGNAAGYNEQFF
TRBJ2-3	TRBV7-9	-	-	TGTGCCAGCAGCCCGGAGAACCAGGGTCCAGATACGCAGTATTTT	CASSPENQGPDTQYF
TRBJ2-3	TRBV5-1	many	-	TGCGCCAGCAGCTTGGAGCGGCCAAGCACAGATACGCAGTATTTT	CASSLERPSTDTQYF
TRBJ2-7	TRBV7-9	-	-	TGTGCCAGCAGCTTAGTGGGAGCAGGGGATACCTCCTTGGAGCAGTACTTC	CASSLVGAGDTSLEQYF
TRBJ1-1	TRBV7-2	few	TRBD1	TGTGCCAGCAGACCGACAGGGAGGCGGTCAGGAGCTTTCTTT	CASRPTGRRSGAFF
TRBJ2-7	TRBV10-3	few	-	TGTGCCATCAGTGAAGTAGCTAGTACAGGGTCCTACGAGCAGTACTTC	CAISEVASTGSYEQYF
TRBJ2-7	TRBV7-6	-	TRBD1	TGTGCCAGCAGCACGACAGGGTACGGCGAGCAGTACTTC	CASSTTGYGEQYF
TRBJ2-7	TRBV6-5	many	-	TGTGCCAGCAGGACTCAACCCTACGAGCAGTACTTC	CASRTQPYEQYF
TRBJ2-1	TRBV12-3/TRBV12-4	-	TRBD2	TGTGTCAGCAGTTTAGCGAGGGCGGGAGGGCCCGTTGAGCAGTTCTTC	CVSSLARAGGPVEQFF
TRBJ2-5	TRBV13	once	TRBD2	TGTGCCAGCAGTGATAGCGGGGATAGTCAAGAGACCCAGTACTTC	CASSDSGDSQETQYF